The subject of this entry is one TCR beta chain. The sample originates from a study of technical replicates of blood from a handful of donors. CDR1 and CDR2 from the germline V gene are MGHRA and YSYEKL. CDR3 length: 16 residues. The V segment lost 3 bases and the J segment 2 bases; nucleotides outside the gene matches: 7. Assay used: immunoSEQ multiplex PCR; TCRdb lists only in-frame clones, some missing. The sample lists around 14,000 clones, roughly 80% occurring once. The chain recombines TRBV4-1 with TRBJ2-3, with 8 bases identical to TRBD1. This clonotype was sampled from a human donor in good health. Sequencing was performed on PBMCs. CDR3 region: CASSHDRDRPTDTQYF. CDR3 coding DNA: TGCGCCAGCAGCCACGACCGGGACAGGCCCACAGATACGCAGTATTTT.